Sequencing of this T cell receptor (beta chain) was carried out in a study of blood T cell repertoires in COVID-19. The data were produced by immunoSEQ multiplex PCR, yet TCRdb's version contains in-frame clones alone and is incomplete. The sample lists around 230,000 clones; about nine tenths were seen once. The germline V gene encodes CDR1 SGDLS and CDR2 YYNGEE. The CDR3 extends over 14 amino acids. The germline V and J ends were trimmed by 0 bases and 10 bases, with 14 bases remaining between them. The TCR comes from a man aged 18 to 29 with acute COVID-19. The specimen sequenced was PBMCs or T cells enriched from blood (not recorded which). This chain uses TRBV9 with TRBJ2-1; possible D gene TRBD2, 5 bases. CDR3 loop: CASSVEDSVREQFF. DNA for the CDR3: TGTGCCAGCAGCGTAGAGGATAGCGTCCGCGAGCAGTTCTTC.